This TCR beta chain was found in a study of T cells in Graves' hyperthyroidism and ophthalmopathy. At the level of the study: Specimen type is peripheral blood, collected at initial diagnosis prior to any treatment.

Researchers amplified the TCR beta CDR3 regions from RNA transcripts. During a first-round RT-PCR of the TCR CDR3, the HTBI primer set was used. TCRdb passed the multiplex PCR reads through MiXCR, listing each CDR3 protein once. The sample carries around 250,000 distinct CDR3 sequences, 13% to 15% recorded once. Not enrolled were patients with uncontrolled infection, other autoimmune disease, pregnancy or lactation. The CDR3 sequence is 16 residues long. Trimming shortened V by 6 bases and J by 2 bases, and 18 bases separated the two germline ends. CDR1 and CDR2 (germline): MDHEN, SYDVKM. This TCR was recovered from a woman aged 40 to 50 with Graves' hyperthyroidism that later progressed to Graves' ophthalmopathy. This chain connects TRBV28 to TRBJ2-3; D unresolved. The sequenced sample consisted of blood. The CDR3 reads CASSPKVAIDTDTQYF. CDR3 sequence (DNA): TGTGCCAGCAGCCCCAAGGTCGCGATCGACACAGATACGCAGTATTTT.